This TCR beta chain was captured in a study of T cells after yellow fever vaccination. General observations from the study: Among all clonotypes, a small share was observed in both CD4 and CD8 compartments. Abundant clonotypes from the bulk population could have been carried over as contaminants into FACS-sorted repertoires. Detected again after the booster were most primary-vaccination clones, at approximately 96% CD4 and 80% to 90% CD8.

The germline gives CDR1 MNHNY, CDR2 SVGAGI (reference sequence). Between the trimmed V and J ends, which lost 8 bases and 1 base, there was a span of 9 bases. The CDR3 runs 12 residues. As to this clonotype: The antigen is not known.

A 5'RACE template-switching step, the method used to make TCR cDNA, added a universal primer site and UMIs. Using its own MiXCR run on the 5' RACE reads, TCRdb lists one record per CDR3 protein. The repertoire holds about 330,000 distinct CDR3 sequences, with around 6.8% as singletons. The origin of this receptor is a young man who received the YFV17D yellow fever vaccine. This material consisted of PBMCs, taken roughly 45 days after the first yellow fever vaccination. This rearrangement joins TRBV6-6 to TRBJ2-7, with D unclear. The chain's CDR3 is CASGENSYEQYF. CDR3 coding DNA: TGTGCCAGCGGAGAAAATTCCTACGAGCAGTACTTC.